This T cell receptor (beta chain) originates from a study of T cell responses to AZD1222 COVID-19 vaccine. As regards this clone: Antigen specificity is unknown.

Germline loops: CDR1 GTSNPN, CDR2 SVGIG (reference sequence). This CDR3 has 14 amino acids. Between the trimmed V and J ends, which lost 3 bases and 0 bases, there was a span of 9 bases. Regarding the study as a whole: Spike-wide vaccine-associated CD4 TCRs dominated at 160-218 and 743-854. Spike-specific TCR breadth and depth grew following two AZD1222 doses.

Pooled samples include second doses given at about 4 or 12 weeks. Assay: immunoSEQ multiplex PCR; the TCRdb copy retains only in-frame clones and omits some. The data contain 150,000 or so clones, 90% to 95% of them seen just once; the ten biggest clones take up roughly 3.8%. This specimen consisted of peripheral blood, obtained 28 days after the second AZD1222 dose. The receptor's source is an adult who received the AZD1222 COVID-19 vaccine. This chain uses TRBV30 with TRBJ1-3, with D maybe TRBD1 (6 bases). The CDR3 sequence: CAWRTGSSGNTIYF. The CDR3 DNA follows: TGTGCCTGGAGAACAGGGAGCTCTGGAAACACCATATATTTT.